This T cell receptor (beta chain) was sequenced for a study of T cells of healthy individuals. TCRdb reanalysed the 5' RACE reads using MiXCR and keeps one entry per CDR3 protein. This table has around 80,000 distinct CDR3 sequences, more than 4.5% appearing once. This clonotype was seen ten or more times. Trimming removed 7 bases from V and 8 bases from J, with 16 bases in between. CDR3 length: 13 amino acids. Germline V CDR1 and CDR2: MNHNY, SVGAGI (reference sequence). The source is a female donor in good health. V and J are TRBV6-6 and TRBJ2-3; D possibly corresponds to TRBD2 (5 bases). The CDR3 region has the DNA TGTGCCAGCACTTTAGGAGGCCTGGGTACGCAGTATTTT. Encoded protein: CASTLGGLGTQYF.